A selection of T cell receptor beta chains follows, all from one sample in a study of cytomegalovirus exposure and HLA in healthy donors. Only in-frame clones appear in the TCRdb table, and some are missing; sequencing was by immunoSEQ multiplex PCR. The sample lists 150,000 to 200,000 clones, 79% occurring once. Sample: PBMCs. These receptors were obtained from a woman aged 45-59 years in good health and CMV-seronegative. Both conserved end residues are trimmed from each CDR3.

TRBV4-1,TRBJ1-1,ASSQPGRTLAF
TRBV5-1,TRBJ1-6,ASSYYRESDSPLH
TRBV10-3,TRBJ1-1,AISESMAPRSEAF
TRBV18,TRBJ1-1,ASSPLHRQGENTEAF
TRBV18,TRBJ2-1,ASSQQGYNEQF
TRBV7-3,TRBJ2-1,ASSLKPPGGAGGRDEQF
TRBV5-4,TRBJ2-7,ASSPPGLASYEQY
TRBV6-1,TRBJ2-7,ASSEQGASSYEQY
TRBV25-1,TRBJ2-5,ASSPFRDSDYQETQY
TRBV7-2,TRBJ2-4,ASSLAGGIQNIQY
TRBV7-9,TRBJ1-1,ASSLGGVGNTEAF
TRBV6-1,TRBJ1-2,ASSGDSLNNYGYT
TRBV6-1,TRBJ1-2,ASSGLQLYGYT
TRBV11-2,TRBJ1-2,ASSSQGANYGYT
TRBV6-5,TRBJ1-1,ASSRRQGAEAF
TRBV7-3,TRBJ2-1,ASSFRLAGINEQF
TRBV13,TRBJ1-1,ASSLGPTHAF
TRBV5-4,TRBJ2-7,ASSLPSRYEQY
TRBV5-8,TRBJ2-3,ASSLKVIAGGTSTDTQY
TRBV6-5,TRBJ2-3,ASSPGFVGDTQY
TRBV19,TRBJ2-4,ASSSRGGRNIQY
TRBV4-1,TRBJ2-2,ASSQRERAANTGELF
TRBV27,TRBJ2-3,ASSLLGNTDTQY
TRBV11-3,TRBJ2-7,ASSLETGSYEQY
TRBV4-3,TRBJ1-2,ASSQEVTGISCGYT
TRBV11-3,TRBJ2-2,ASSLGGNTGELF
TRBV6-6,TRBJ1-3,ASSPLPRSTIY
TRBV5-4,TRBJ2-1,ASSEPDRGHEQF
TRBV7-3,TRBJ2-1,ASSLRPALRGRGYNEQF
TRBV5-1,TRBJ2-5,ASSREGLETQY
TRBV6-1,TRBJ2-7,ASGTSGREQY
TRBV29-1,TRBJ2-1,SVVPGSYNEQF
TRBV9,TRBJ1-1,ASSVLGQGRDTEAF
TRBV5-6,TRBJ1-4,ASSLSTVAEKLF
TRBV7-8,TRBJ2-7,ASSLSGTGSSWEQY
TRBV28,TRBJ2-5,ASRSWGEETQY
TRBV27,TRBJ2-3,ASRGPGRSTDTQY
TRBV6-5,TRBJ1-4,ASSTGVWGEKLF
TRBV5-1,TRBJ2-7,ASSLRAGVDGSEQY
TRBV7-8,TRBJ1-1,ASSPLPGQGF
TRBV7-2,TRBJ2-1,ASSLELAEYNEQF
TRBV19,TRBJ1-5,ASSLKGDSNQPQH
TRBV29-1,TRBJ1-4,SVEDFGGREKLF
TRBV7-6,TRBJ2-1,ASSLGRGPEQF
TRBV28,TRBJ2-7,ASSDQGTARPYEQY
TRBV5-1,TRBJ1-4,ASSPEGAGGEKLF
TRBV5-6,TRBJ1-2,ASSPGQGISYGYT
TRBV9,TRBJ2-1,ASSPGTSSKNEQF
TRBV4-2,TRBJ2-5,ASSQVRMTSGSGETQY
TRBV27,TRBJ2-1,ASSSRTSGGNEQF
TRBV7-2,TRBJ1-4,ASSLFGQQNEKLF
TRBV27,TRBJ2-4,ASSTPGQGPKNIQY
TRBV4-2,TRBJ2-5,ASSQGNPTAWLGETQY
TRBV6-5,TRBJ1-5,ASSSLDKAQPQH
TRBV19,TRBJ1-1,ASSIRGGERDTEAF
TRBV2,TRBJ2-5,ASTKRTSVPQETQY
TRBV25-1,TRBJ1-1,ASSGDARGTEAF
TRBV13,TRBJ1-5,ASSSDRGNNQPQH
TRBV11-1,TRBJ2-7,ASRPHTGTGGEQY